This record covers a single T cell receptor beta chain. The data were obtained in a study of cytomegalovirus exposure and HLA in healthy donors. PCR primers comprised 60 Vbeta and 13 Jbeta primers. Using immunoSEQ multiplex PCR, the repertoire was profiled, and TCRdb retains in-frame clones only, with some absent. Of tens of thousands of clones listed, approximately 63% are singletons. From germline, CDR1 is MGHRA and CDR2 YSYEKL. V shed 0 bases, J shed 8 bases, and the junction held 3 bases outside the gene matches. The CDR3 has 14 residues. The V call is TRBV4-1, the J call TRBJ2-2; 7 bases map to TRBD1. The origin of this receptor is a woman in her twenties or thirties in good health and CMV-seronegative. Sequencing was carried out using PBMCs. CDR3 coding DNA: TGCGCCAGCAGCCAAGATGACAGGGCTGGGGAGCTGTTTTTT. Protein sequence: CASSQDDRAGELFF.